The rows below give T cell receptor beta chains drawn from one sample of a study of T cell responses to AZD1222 COVID-19 vaccine. Assay used: immunoSEQ multiplex PCR; TCRdb lists only in-frame clones, some missing. Of more than 100,000 clones in the sample, 80% to 90% were seen once. The sequencing here drew on peripheral blood, taken on day 0 of AZD1222 vaccination. The receptor set was obtained from an adult in good health. The CDR3 runs from the conserved cysteine through the conserved F or W. D genes are given only for firm matches. Clone size, where shown, is once, few, many, or a class for clones that have expanded.

cdr3_aa cdr3_nt j_call d_call v_call clone_size
CASSYKVAAGLAGGRAYEQYF TGTGCCAGCAGTTACAAAGTTGCGGCCGGACTAGCGGGAGGGAGGGCCTACGAGCAGTACTTC TRBJ2-7 TRBD2 TRBV6-2/TRBV6-3 few
CASSQATAAGGEQYF TGTGCCAGCAGCCAAGCTACGGCGGCAGGGGGGGAGCAGTACTTC TRBJ2-7 - TRBV3-1/TRBV3-2 -
CASSVGQGRVEQYF TGTGCCAGCAGCGTCGGACAGGGGAGAGTCGAGCAGTACTTC TRBJ2-7 TRBD1 TRBV9 -
CASSQGTGGSYNEQFF TGTGCCAGCAGTCAAGGGACAGGGGGCTCCTACAATGAGCAGTTCTTC TRBJ2-1 TRBD1 TRBV6-2/TRBV6-3 -
CASSSGTGNSYEQYF TGCGCCAGCAGCTCCGGGACAGGGAACTCCTACGAGCAGTACTTC TRBJ2-7 TRBD1 TRBV10-2 -
CASSLTGGGEKLFF TGTGCCAGCAGCTTAACCGGGGGAGGCGAAAAACTGTTTTTT TRBJ1-4 - TRBV11-2 -
CASSLWTGDRDGYTF TGTGCCAGCAGTTTATGGACAGGGGACCGTGATGGCTACACCTTC TRBJ1-2 TRBD1 TRBV28 -
CASSYGISTDTQYF TGTGCCAGCAGTTATGGGATAAGCACAGATACGCAGTATTTT TRBJ2-3 - TRBV6-5 -
CASSSGQVVQPQHF TGTGCCAGCAGCTCAGGACAGGTTGTCCAGCCCCAGCATTTT TRBJ1-5 TRBD1 TRBV11-2 -
CAISDQQGGNQPQHF TGTGCCATCAGTGATCAACAGGGGGGCAATCAGCCCCAGCATTTT TRBJ1-5 TRBD1 TRBV10-3 -
CASSLGGLGGTEAFF TGTGCCAGCAGCTTGGGAGGGTTGGGAGGCACTGAAGCTTTCTTT TRBJ1-1 - TRBV5-5 -
CASSSNYRDRGFHEQYF TGTGCCAGCAGCTCAAACTACCGGGACAGGGGCTTCCACGAGCAGTACTTC TRBJ2-7 TRBD1 TRBV11-2 few
CASTSPGQGSYEQYF TGTGCCAGCACCAGCCCGGGACAGGGATCCTACGAGCAGTACTTC TRBJ2-7 TRBD1 TRBV5-4 -
CAWSVTGLYNSPLHF TGTGCCTGGAGTGTGACAGGTCTTTATAATTCACCCCTCCACTTT TRBJ1-6 - TRBV30 -
CASTEGSSTDTQYF TGTGCCAGCACCGAGGGATCTAGCACAGATACGCAGTATTTT TRBJ2-3 - TRBV3-1/TRBV3-2 -
CASSPLIGGWTGELFF TGTGCCAGCAGTCCCCTCATTGGGGGTTGGACCGGGGAGCTGTTTTTT TRBJ2-2 - TRBV27 -
CASSGGTARSYEQYF TGTGCCAGCAGCGGAGGGACAGCCCGCTCCTACGAGCAGTACTTC TRBJ2-7 TRBD1 TRBV9 -
CASSPDRGPREQYF TGTGCCAGCAGCCCGGACAGGGGCCCTCGGGAGCAGTACTTC TRBJ2-7 TRBD1 TRBV5-4 once
CASSFASQIGEQYF TGTGCCAGCAGCTTTGCTAGCCAGATAGGGGAGCAGTACTTC TRBJ2-7 - TRBV11-2 once
CASSLASQSSYNEQFF TGCGCCAGCAGCTTGGCCTCCCAAAGCTCCTACAATGAGCAGTTCTTC TRBJ2-1 - TRBV5-1 -
CASSPYPGTEAFF TGTGCCAGCAGTCCCTACCCCGGCACTGAAGCTTTCTTT TRBJ1-1 - TRBV25-1 -
CASSFKDRGYNEQFF TGTGCCAGCAGCTTCAAGGACAGGGGATACAATGAGCAGTTCTTC TRBJ2-1 TRBD1 TRBV5-4 few
CASSALQGASSPLHF TGTGCCAGCAGCGCCCTACAGGGGGCGAGTTCACCCCTCCACTTT TRBJ1-6 TRBD1 TRBV7-2 -
CASSLKERGRAFF TGTGCCAGCAGCCTGAAAGAGCGTGGGAGGGCTTTCTTT TRBJ1-1 - TRBV3-1/TRBV3-2 -
CASTTRDSLQKSEQYF TGCGCCAGCACAACACGGGACAGCCTACAGAAGTCCGAGCAGTACTTC TRBJ2-7 TRBD1 TRBV5-1 -
CASDRTGEQYF TGTGCCAGTGACAGGACCGGCGAGCAGTACTTC TRBJ2-7 - TRBV28 -
CASSQRGRTEAFF TGTGCCAGCAGCCAACGGGGGCGAACTGAAGCTTTCTTT TRBJ1-1 - TRBV6-5 once
CASSLGGGIQETQYF TGTGCCAGCAGCCTTGGTGGCGGAATCCAAGAGACCCAGTACTTC TRBJ2-5 - TRBV5-4 -
CASSQKGYWVSSTEAFF TGTGCCAGCAGCCAGAAAGGCTATTGGGTTTCGAGTACTGAAGCTTTCTTT TRBJ1-1 - TRBV14 few
CASSQDLVNSGANVLTF TGTGCCAGCAGCCAAGATTTAGTTAACTCTGGGGCCAACGTCCTGACTTTC TRBJ2-6 - TRBV4-2 -
CASSSTGLSGANVLTF TGTGCCAGCAGCTCCACGGGGCTCTCTGGGGCCAACGTCCTGACTTTC TRBJ2-6 - TRBV5-6 -
CASSFERNNEQFF TGCGCCAGCAGCTTCGAGCGGAACAATGAGCAGTTCTTC TRBJ2-1 - TRBV5-1 once
CAIALGFNQPQHF TGTGCCATTGCACTGGGCTTCAATCAGCCCCAGCATTTT TRBJ1-5 - TRBV6-5 few
CASSLAGGAGPNEKLFF TGCGCCAGCAGCTTGGCCGGGGGAGCAGGCCCTAATGAAAAACTGTTTTTT TRBJ1-4 - TRBV5-1 -
CASSIGGTGAYGELFF TGTGCCAGTAGTATAGGCGGGACAGGGGCCTACGGGGAGCTGTTTTTT TRBJ2-2 TRBD1 TRBV19 -
CASSPDRVSYNEQFF TGTGCCAGCAGCCCAGACAGGGTCTCCTACAATGAGCAGTTCTTC TRBJ2-1 TRBD1 TRBV7-3 once
CASSPKRGAIRNEQFF TGTGCCAGCAGCCCCAAGAGGGGGGCCATTCGCAATGAGCAGTTCTTC TRBJ2-1 - TRBV14 -
CAWRGRDEGETQYF TGTGCCTGGAGAGGTAGGGATGAGGGAGAGACCCAGTACTTC TRBJ2-5 - TRBV30 -
CASRRQGRTGELFF TGTGCCAGCCGCAGACAGGGGAGGACCGGGGAGCTGTTTTTT TRBJ2-2 TRBD1 TRBV11-2 -
CASSQASPSSNEKLFF TGCGCCAGCAGCCAGGCTAGTCCTTCCTCTAATGAAAAACTGTTTTTT TRBJ1-4 - TRBV4-1 -
CSIAGLGNTIYF TGCAGCATTGCAGGACTCGGAAACACCATATATTTT TRBJ1-3 - TRBV29-1 -
CASSREGQMNTGELFF TGCGCCAGCAGCCGCGAGGGACAGATGAACACCGGGGAGCTGTTTTTT TRBJ2-2 TRBD1 TRBV5-1 -
CATSRDRDASPLHF TGTGCCACCAGCAGGGACAGGGACGCTTCACCCCTCCACTTT TRBJ1-6 TRBD1 TRBV15 -
CASSDSGPDEAFF TGTGCCAGCAGTGACTCCGGACCGGATGAAGCTTTCTTT TRBJ1-1 - TRBV6-4 -
CASSPGLAGGTNNEQFF TGTGCCAGCAGCCCCGGACTAGCGGGGGGCACGAACAATGAGCAGTTCTTC TRBJ2-1 TRBD2 TRBV4-2 -
CASSHDRGPTYEQYF TGTGCCAGCAGCCATGACAGGGGGCCTACCTACGAGCAGTACTTC TRBJ2-7 TRBD1 TRBV6-5 -
CASSQDRNYGYTF TGCGCCAGCAGCCAGGACCGTAACTATGGCTACACCTTC TRBJ1-2 - TRBV4-1 -
CATSDAGTEAFF TGTGCCACCAGTGACGCGGGCACTGAAGCTTTCTTT TRBJ1-1 - TRBV24-1 -
CASSPQVRGSGNTIYF TGTGCCAGCTCACCTCAAGTCAGGGGCTCTGGAAACACCATATATTTT TRBJ1-3 - TRBV19 -
CASSAGTNRNEQFF TGTGCCAGCAGCGCCGGGACTAATAGGAATGAGCAGTTCTTC TRBJ2-1 TRBD2 TRBV9 -
CASSLAGGETQYF TGCGCCAGCAGCTTGGCTGGAGGGGAGACCCAGTACTTC TRBJ2-5 - TRBV5-1 -
CASSLRTSGGSDTQYF TGCGCCAGCAGCCTACGGACTAGCGGGGGGTCAGATACGCAGTATTTT TRBJ2-3 TRBD2 TRBV5-1 -
CASSLGGGQGYGYTF TGTGCCAGCAGCTTAGGGGGGGGACAGGGCTATGGCTACACCTTC TRBJ1-2 TRBD1 TRBV7-2 -
CAWTPGLNTGELFF TGTGCCTGGACCCCTGGCCTGAACACCGGGGAGCTGTTTTTT TRBJ2-2 - TRBV30 once
CASSPSGTGFFFLHF TGTGCCAGTAGCCCCTCCGGGACAGGGTTCTTTTTCCTCCACTTT TRBJ1-6 TRBD1 TRBV19 -
CATRGRGGLGYTF TGTGCCACGAGGGGCAGGGGGGGACTTGGCTACACCTTC TRBJ1-2 TRBD1 TRBV24-1 -
CASSLKGGETQYF TGTGCCAGCAGCTTGAAGGGAGGGGAGACCCAGTACTTC TRBJ2-5 TRBD2 TRBV5-4 -
CASSPSSPGELFF TGTGCCAGCAGCCCGTCCTCGCCCGGGGAGCTGTTTTTT TRBJ2-2 - TRBV11-3 few
CASSVGTGVNEKLFF TGTGCCAGCAGCGTAGGGACAGGAGTAAATGAAAAACTGTTTTTT TRBJ1-4 TRBD1 TRBV9 -
CASSLASAFF TGCGCCAGCAGCTTGGCCAGTGCTTTCTTT TRBJ1-1 - TRBV5-1 -